This T cell receptor beta chain comes out of a study of blood T cells in healthy people across ages. It was with a sample-barcoded 5' primer and a J-beta primer mix that a second PCR of about 7 to 12 cycles was run. TCRdb reprocessed the 5' RACE reads via MiXCR and lists one record per CDR3 protein. The sample has 1.5 million to 2 million distinct CDR3 sequences, less than 50% seen once. With respect to this clonotype: One end of the junction is discordant with germline, which a read error may explain.

From germline, CDR1 is MNHEY and CDR2 SVGAGI. The CDR3 loop spans 17 amino acids. The chain couples TRBV6-5 to TRBJ1-1, with TRBD1 matching 12 bases. The sequence was collected from a woman in her thirties or forties in good health. The sequencing input was blood. CDR3 residues: CASNYWGTGGMNTEAFF. DNA of the CDR3: TGTGCCAGCAATTACTGGGGGACAGGGGGCATGAACACTGAAGCTTTCTTT.